A selection of T cell receptor beta chains follows, all from one sample in a study of T cells in localized non-small cell lung cancer. TCRdb's copy holds only in-frame clones and misses some; the assay was immunoSEQ multiplex PCR. The sample consists of tens of thousands of clones, approximately 92% of them appearing once. Sample: peripheral blood, taken before any cancer treatment. These receptors originate from an older female donor with stage I lung adenocarcinoma. Each CDR3 is given with its conserved first and last residue. A D gene is named only where the DNA matches it firmly. For some rows the clone size is stated as once, few or many, or as a class when expanded; others skip it.

d_gene,j_gene,len,v_gene,abundance,CDR3aa,CDR3nt
TRBD1,TRBJ2-6,16,TRBV29-1,-,CSVGETGGAGANVLTF,TGCAGCGTTGGAGAGACAGGGGGCGCTGGGGCCAACGTCCTGACTTTC
-,TRBJ2-2,15,TRBV5-1,-,CASSPGSLNTGELFF,TGCGCCAGCAGCCCAGGGTCCCTGAACACCGGGGAGCTGTTTTTT
-,TRBJ2-1,14,TRBV28,-,CASRNRAAYNEQFF,TGTGCCAGCAGGAATCGGGCCGCCTACAATGAGCAGTTCTTC
-,TRBJ1-4,15,TRBV28,-,CASSSTGKKNEKLFF,TGTGCCAGCAGTTCAACCGGGAAGAAGAATGAAAAACTGTTTTTT
-,TRBJ2-1,14,TRBV5-1,-,CASGLGTASNEQFF,TGCGCCAGCGGACTTGGGACGGCTTCTAATGAGCAGTTCTTC
-,TRBJ1-6,14,TRBV5-1,-,CASSSRTENSPLHF,TGCGCCAGCAGCTCACGGACGGAGAATTCACCCCTCCACTTT
-,TRBJ1-1,13,TRBV11-2,-,CASTSDTWTEAFF,TGTGCCAGCACCTCGGATACGTGGACTGAAGCTTTCTTT
TRBD1,TRBJ1-4,16,TRBV19,-,CASSTPTGTGNEKLFF,TGTGCCAGTAGTACCCCGACCGGGACAGGGAATGAAAAACTGTTTTTT
TRBD2,TRBJ2-1,18,TRBV4-2,-,CASSLHPLGLAPYNEQFF,TGTGCCAGCAGCCTCCACCCTTTGGGACTAGCGCCCTACAATGAGCAGTTCTTC
-,TRBJ1-1,13,TRBV6-5,-,CASSLTQNTEAFF,TGTGCCAGCAGTCTGACCCAGAACACTGAAGCTTTCTTT
-,TRBJ2-3,15,TRBV2,-,CASRTMASGTDTQYF,TGTGCCAGCAGGACCATGGCTAGCGGCACAGATACGCAGTATTTT
-,TRBJ1-5,16,TRBV19,-,CASSIPLWGVQGPQHF,TGTGCCAGTAGTATACCCTTGTGGGGGGTGCAGGGGCCCCAGCATTTT
TRBD1,TRBJ2-5,15,TRBV7-9,once,CASSPDRGVQETQYF,TGTGCCAGCAGCCCCGACAGGGGTGTCCAAGAGACCCAGTACTTC
TRBD2,TRBJ2-7,14,TRBV5-1,-,CASSNTGLAGEQYF,TGCGCCAGCAGCAACACGGGATTAGCGGGAGAGCAGTACTTC
TRBD1,TRBJ1-5,14,TRBV15,-,CATSPTGRDQPQHF,TGTGCCACCTCGCCGACAGGGCGGGATCAGCCCCAGCATTTT
TRBD1,TRBJ2-1,17,TRBV7-6,-,CASSLYSRDRRNNEQFF,TGTGCCAGCAGCTTGTATTCCCGGGACAGGCGTAACAATGAGCAGTTCTTC
-,TRBJ1-5,15,TRBV6-1,-,CASSEGREGTQPQHF,TGTGCCAGCAGTGAAGGTCGTGAGGGAACTCAGCCCCAGCATTTT
-,TRBJ2-3,16,TRBV15,-,CATSRARGALTDTQYF,TGTGCCACCAGCAGAGCAAGGGGGGCCCTCACAGATACGCAGTATTTT
-,TRBJ2-7,15,TRBV6-5,-,CASTRSWKPLSEQYF,TGTGCCAGCACCCGCTCATGGAAACCGCTCTCCGAGCAGTACTTC
-,TRBJ2-3,13,TRBV5-4,once,CASSLHGTDTQYF,TGTGCCAGCAGCCTCCATGGCACAGATACGCAGTATTTT
-,TRBJ1-5,16,TRBV7-6,-,CASSPSVPSGNQPQHF,TGTGCCAGCAGCCCCTCGGTCCCGTCGGGCAATCAGCCCCAGCATTTT
-,TRBJ1-2,12,TRBV10-3,-,CAISLPGHGYTF,TGTGCCATCAGCCTTCCCGGGCATGGCTACACCTTC
-,TRBJ2-1,14,TRBV2,-,CASSDGRTVGEQFF,TGTGCCAGCAGTGATGGACGGACGGTGGGTGAGCAGTTCTTC
TRBD1,TRBJ2-5,15,TRBV13,-,CASSPWTGNRETQYF,TGTGCCAGCAGCCCCTGGACAGGGAATAGAGAGACCCAGTACTTC
TRBD1,TRBJ2-1,14,TRBV10-3,once,CANAGTGDVYEQFF,TGTGCCAACGCCGGGACAGGGGATGTATATGAGCAGTTCTTC
-,TRBJ2-7,15,TRBV21-1,once,CASSRGQGWSYEQYF,TGTGCCAGCAGCAGGGGACAGGGGTGGTCCTACGAGCAGTACTTC
-,TRBJ1-1,14,TRBV5-5,-,CASSLYSLNTEAFF,TGTGCCAGCAGCTTGTACAGCTTGAACACTGAAGCTTTCTTT
TRBD2,TRBJ2-5,17,TRBV5-1,-,CASSTGLAGGQQETQYF,TGCGCCAGCAGCACCGGACTAGCGGGGGGACAGCAAGAGACCCAGTACTTC
-,TRBJ1-1,13,TRBV7-9,-,CASSLEGETEAFF,TGTGCCAGCAGCTTAGAGGGGGAGACTGAAGCTTTCTTT
TRBD1,TRBJ1-2,15,TRBV6-5,-,CASSPPDRKNYGYTF,TGTGCCAGCAGTCCTCCGGACAGGAAAAACTATGGCTACACCTTC
-,TRBJ1-1,13,TRBV27,-,CASSLLGHREAFF,TGTGCCAGCAGTTTATTAGGACACCGTGAAGCTTTCTTT
-,TRBJ2-2,15,TRBV5-1,-,CASSLEGSNTGELFF,TGCGCCAGCAGCTTGGAAGGTTCGAACACCGGGGAGCTGTTTTTT
-,TRBJ1-4,13,TRBV7-9,-,CASSLRVNEKLFF,TGTGCCAGCAGCTTAAGGGTTAATGAAAAACTGTTTTTT
TRBD2,TRBJ2-5,15,TRBV5-1,-,CASSLIGGWEETQYF,TGCGCCAGCAGCTTGATCGGGGGGTGGGAAGAGACCCAGTACTTC
-,TRBJ2-3,15,TRBV9,-,CASSAGPTGTDTQYF,TGTGCCAGCAGCGCCGGACCCACAGGTACAGATACGCAGTATTTT
-,TRBJ2-1,14,TRBV27,-,CASNRVESYNEQFF,TGTGCCAGCAATAGGGTAGAATCCTACAATGAGCAGTTCTTC
TRBD1,TRBJ1-4,14,TRBV11-2,-,CASSRDRGNEKLFF,TGTGCCAGCAGCCGGGACAGGGGAAATGAAAAACTGTTTTTT
-,TRBJ1-1,18,TRBV7-8,-,CASSSPRGGGTTNTEAFF,TGTGCCAGCAGCTCCCCCAGGGGAGGGGGTACAACGAACACTGAAGCTTTCTTT